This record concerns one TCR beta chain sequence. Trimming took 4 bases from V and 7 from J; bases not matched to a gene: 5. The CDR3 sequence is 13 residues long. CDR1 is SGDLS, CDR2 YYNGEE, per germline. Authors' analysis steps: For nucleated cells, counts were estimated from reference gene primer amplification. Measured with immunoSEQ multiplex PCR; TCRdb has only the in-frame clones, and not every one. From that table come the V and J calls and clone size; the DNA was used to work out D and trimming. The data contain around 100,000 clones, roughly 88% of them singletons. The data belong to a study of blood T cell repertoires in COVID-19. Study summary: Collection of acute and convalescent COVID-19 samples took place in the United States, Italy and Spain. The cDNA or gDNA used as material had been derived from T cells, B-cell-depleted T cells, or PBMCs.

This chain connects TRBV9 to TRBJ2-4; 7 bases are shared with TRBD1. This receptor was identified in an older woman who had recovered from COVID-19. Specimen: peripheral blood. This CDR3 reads CASSSDRENIQYF. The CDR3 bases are TGTGCCAGCAGCTCAGACAGGGAGAACATTCAGTACTTC.